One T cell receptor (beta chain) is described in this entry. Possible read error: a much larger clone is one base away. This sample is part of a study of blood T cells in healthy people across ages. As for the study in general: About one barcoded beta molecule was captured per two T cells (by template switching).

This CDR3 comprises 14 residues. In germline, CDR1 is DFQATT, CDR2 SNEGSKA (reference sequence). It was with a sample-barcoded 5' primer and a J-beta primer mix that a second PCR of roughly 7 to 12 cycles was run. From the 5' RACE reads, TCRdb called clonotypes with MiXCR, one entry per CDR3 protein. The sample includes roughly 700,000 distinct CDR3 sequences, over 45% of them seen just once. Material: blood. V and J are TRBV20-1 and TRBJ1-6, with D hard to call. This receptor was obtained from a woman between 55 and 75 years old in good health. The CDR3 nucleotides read TGCAGTGCTATCATGAGGTCCTGTAATTCACCCCTCCACTTT. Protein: CSAIMRSCNSPLHF.